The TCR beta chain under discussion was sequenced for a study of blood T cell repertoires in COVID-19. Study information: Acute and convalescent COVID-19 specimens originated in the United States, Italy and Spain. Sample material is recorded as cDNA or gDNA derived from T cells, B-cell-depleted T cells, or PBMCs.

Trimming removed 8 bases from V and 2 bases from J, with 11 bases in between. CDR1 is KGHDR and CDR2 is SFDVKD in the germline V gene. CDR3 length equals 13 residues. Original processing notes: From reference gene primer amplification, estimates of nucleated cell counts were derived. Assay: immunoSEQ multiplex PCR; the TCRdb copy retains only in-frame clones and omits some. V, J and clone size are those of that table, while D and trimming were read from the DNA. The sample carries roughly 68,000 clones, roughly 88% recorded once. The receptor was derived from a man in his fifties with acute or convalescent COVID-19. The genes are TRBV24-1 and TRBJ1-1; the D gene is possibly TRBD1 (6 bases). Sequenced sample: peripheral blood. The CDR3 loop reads CATKGQINTEAFF. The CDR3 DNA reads TGTGCCACCAAGGGACAAATCAACACTGAAGCTTTCTTT.